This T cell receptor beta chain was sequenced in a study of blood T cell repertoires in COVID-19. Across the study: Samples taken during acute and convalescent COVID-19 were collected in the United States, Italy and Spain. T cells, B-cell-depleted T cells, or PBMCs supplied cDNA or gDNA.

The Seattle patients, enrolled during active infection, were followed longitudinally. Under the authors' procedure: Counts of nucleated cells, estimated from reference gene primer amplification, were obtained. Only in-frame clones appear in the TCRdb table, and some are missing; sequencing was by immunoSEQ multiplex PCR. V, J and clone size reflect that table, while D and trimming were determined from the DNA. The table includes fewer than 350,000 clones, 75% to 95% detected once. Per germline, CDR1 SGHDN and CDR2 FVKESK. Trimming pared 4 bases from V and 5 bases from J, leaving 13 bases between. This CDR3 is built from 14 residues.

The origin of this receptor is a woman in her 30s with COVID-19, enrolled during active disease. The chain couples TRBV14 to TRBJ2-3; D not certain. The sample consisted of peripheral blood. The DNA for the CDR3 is TGTGCCAGCAGCCCTAGTTTGGGTAGAGATACGCAGTATTTT. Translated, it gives CASSPSLGRDTQYF.